This T cell receptor beta chain derives from a study of blood T cells in healthy people across ages. Overall study context: Roughly one uniquely barcoded beta molecule per two T cells was captured. Study results and caveats: Higher diversity, along with more naive CD4+ cells, distinguished long-lived donors from aged donors. Considered underestimates were the diversity estimates obtained from one million T cells.

As to this clonotype: Its target is unknown.

The CDR3 loop spans 14 amino acids. Germline V gene data show CDR1 as SEHNR and CDR2 as FQNEAQ (reference sequence). Trimming took off 5 bases at V and 6 bases at J, with 14 bases between the two ends. Alongside a J-beta primer mix, a sample-barcoded 5' primer served in a second PCR lasting about 7 to 12 cycles. CDR3-containing paired-end reads numbered at least 2.5 million in each sample. TCRdb itself ran the 5' RACE reads through MiXCR, one entry per CDR3 protein. The sample has 600,000 to 1,000,000 distinct CDR3 sequences, roughly 64% seen once. The source material was blood. The V call is TRBV7-9, the J call TRBJ2-1; D possibly corresponds to TRBD1 (6 bases). This TCR was recovered from a man aged 25-45 years in good health. CDR3 bases: TGTGCCAGCAGCCCCATTATAGGGGGCAATGAGCAGTTCTTC. Its protein product is CASSPIIGGNEQFF.